This T cell receptor (beta chain) was identified in a study of TIL therapy for anti-PD-1-resistant metastatic lung cancer. Study-wide context: Patients had a median age of approximately 56 years (range about 35-80).

Germline V gene data show CDR1 as GTSNPN and CDR2 as SVGIG (reference sequence). Trimming pared 5 bases from V and 10 bases from J, leaving 21 bases between. This CDR3 comprises 15 residues. The immunoSEQ assay was v3. The assay was immunoSEQ multiplex PCR, and TCRdb's table has in-frame clones only and misses some. The data show under 35,000 clones, about 79% seen once. Described time point: pre-treatment sample, taken before nivolumab and TIL therapy. The V gene is TRBV30, the J gene TRBJ1-6, with D perhaps matching TRBD1 (6 bases). This TCR derives from a woman aged 30 to 85 with non-small cell lung cancer. The input for sequencing was blood, taken at baseline. CDR3 residues: CAWVTGTTGKSPLHF. The CDR3 DNA is TGTGCCTGGGTTACAGGGACTACGGGAAAATCACCCCTCCACTTT. Supplemented by reference TRBV30 and TRBJ1-6, the full variable domain reads SQTIHQWPATLVQPVGSPLSLECTVEGTSNPNLYWYRQAAGRGLQLLFYSVGIGQISSEVPQNLSASRPQDRQFILSSKKLLLSDSGFYLCAWVTGTTGKSPLHFGNGTRLTVT.